This TCR beta chain was captured by sequencing in a study of Tregs in tolerant kidney transplant recipients (dated by TCRdb to between 2018 and 2021). About the investigation overall: TCRbeta sequencing was used in the study to identify donor-specific regulatory T cells before combined kidney and bone marrow transplantation, and the identified cells were then tracked after transplant. Several methods of expanding Tregs specific for an allogeneic donor were compared by TCRbeta repertoire sequencing in a few healthy controls. Overall study outcomes, separate from this receptor: The most biologically relevant and donor-specific TCRbeta repertoire appeared to be identified by expanding Tregs with activated donor B cells. The study was limited by small patient numbers, and the findings need validation in larger populations and under other immunosuppression protocols. Biological reproducibility was not directly addressed, though technical replication error appeared minimal.

The germline V gene specifies MNHEY as CDR1 and SVGAGI as CDR2. The V end loses 0 bases and the J end loses 2 bases, and a stretch of 8 bases separates them. The CDR3, cysteine through phenylalanine, is 14 amino acids long. Of all the DNA, just the CDR3 is kept, 42 bases in frame from base 1. Thawed PBMCs were FACS-sorted into unstimulated Tregs (CD4+CD25+CD127-), CD4+ non-Tregs (CD4+CD25-), CD4 cells and CD8 cells. Blood from healthy controls was obtained either as purchased buffy coats or from healthy volunteers. Healthy control blood was processed to PBMCs with a Ficoll density gradient and then cryopreserved, whereas patient PBMCs were collected both before and after transplant. For TCRbeta CDR3 sequencing, genomic DNA was extracted from sorted cells using the QIAGEN DNeasy Blood and Tissue Kit. High-throughput TCRbeta CDR3 sequencing, which included PCR amplification with bias correction and internal controls, was done commercially through immunoSEQ. In the original analysis: Unique productive TCRbeta sequences were defined by CDR3 nucleotide sequence where primers matched, and otherwise by CDR3 amino acid sequence together with Vbeta and Jbeta genes. As a correction for sorting error, sequences shared between sorted populations at a frequency ratio of 2:1 or less were discarded, and the remaining shared sequences were assigned to the higher population. A sequence counted as donor-reactive if, in CFSE-low cells, the sequence had a frequency of at least 0.01% and was expanded at least 5-fold compared with unstimulated cells. Repertoire divergence was quantified by Jensen-Shannon divergence using the top 100 TCRbeta sequences ranked by frequency. For samples with multiple sequencing runs, sorting error was corrected separately for each run before the runs were pooled. TCRdb provides this immuneACCESS table in a form limited to in-frame rearrangements. Some clones are lacking; in checked studies, under half of them reflect an unresolved V gene, and why the rest are absent is not known. The V and J calls and the clone size are those of that table, but D and trimming were determined from the DNA. The sample table shows 85,000 to 95,000 clones, and roughly nine tenths are seen once. 4.7% of the sample comes from the top ten.

A note on this clone: No antigen is known for it. Base qualities are missing; no much larger clone stands one base away.

This TCR was recovered from a human donor in good health. Sequenced input: CD8+ T cells from blood. The rearrangement joined TRBV6-5 to TRBJ2-7; TRBD2 is possibly the D segment (5 matching bases). This receptor carries the CDR3 CASSYSDGAYEQYF. The DNA sequence is given as TGTGCCAGCAGTTACTCGGACGGGGCCTACGAGCAGTACTTC.